Following are 10 T cell receptor beta chains from one sample sequenced in a study of regulatory T cells in long-lasting Graves disease. Libraries of TCR beta came from iRepertoire HTBI primers plus Arm-PCR of CDR3 regions. TCRdb re-called the multiplex PCR reads with MiXCR, one entry per CDR3 protein. The sample carries 300,000 to 350,000 distinct CDR3 sequences, 15% to 20% recorded once. As for time point: persistent/refractory GD, antithyroid drugs over 5 years with positive TRAb. Generation of the TCR library employed RNA extracted from PBMCs. The source material was peripheral blood mononuclear cells (PBMCs), sampled when the disease was refractory, from a patient treated with antithyroid drugs. The receptors shown here come from a female donor with Graves disease.

This rearrangement joins TRBV10-3 to TRBJ1-1; TRBD1 matches at 7 bases. Germline CDR1 and CDR2: ENHRY and SYGVKD. The CDR3 is 15 residues long. V dropped 0 bases and J dropped 1; count of bases not matched to a gene: 2. The CDR3 here is CAISESGQPNTEAFF. In DNA form, the CDR3 reads TGTGCCATCAGTGAGTCGGGACAGCCGAACACTGAAGCTTTCTTT.

The rearrangement joins TRBV20-1 to TRBJ2-1, with 9 nucleotides matching TRBD1. Germline-derived CDR1 and CDR2 are DFQATT and SNEGSKA (reference sequence). V trimming: 7 bases; J trimming: 0 bases; junction bases outside the gene matches: 10. CDR3 length equals 16 residues. The CDR3 protein is CSGPGQGRSSYNEQFF. The CDR3 coding sequence is TGCAGTGGTCCGGGACAGGGTAGATCCTCCTACAATGAGCAGTTCTTC.

This rearrangement joins TRBV6-1 to TRBJ2-5; D gene unclear. Germline V gene data show CDR1 as MNHNS and CDR2 as SASEGT. The CDR3 has 13 residues. V lost 6 bases and J 5 bases, leaving 13 bases between the germline ends. The CDR3 region is CASSRAPTETQYF. DNA of the CDR3: TGTGCCAGCAGCCGGGCCCCTACCGAGACCCAGTACTTC.

DNA of the CDR3: TGTGCCAGCAGCCAAATGCCGCGGAGCTCCTACGAGCAGTACTTC. It specifies CASSQMPRSSYEQYF. V is TRBV3-1 and J is TRBJ2-7, with unresolved D. The CDR3 loop spans 15 amino acids. Germline CDR1 is LGHDT and CDR2 is YNNKEL (reference sequence). The ends were cut back, 2 bases at V and 0 bases at J, with 11 bases in the middle.

This clonotype occurred many times. One junction end does not reproduce the germline sequence, and a read error may be involved. The chain joins TRBV6-1 to TRBJ2-7; 9 bases line up with TRBD2. Germline loops: CDR1 MNHNS, CDR2 SASEGT. The CDR3 loop spans 9 amino acids. CDR3 nucleotides: TGTGCCAGCAGGGGACTAGCTCCCTTC. Translated, it gives CASRGLAPF.

This clonotype has more than one count but fewer than ten. The J gene is TRBJ2-7, the V gene TRBV3-1; D is unclear. Germline V gives CDR1 LGHDT, CDR2 YNNKEL (reference sequence). V was shortened by 3 bases and J by 9 bases, with 6 bases between the two germline ends. The CDR3 is made up of 10 amino acids. The CDR3 spells CASSQPGQYF. CDR3 nucleotides: TGTGCCAGCAGCCAGCCGGGGCAGTACTTC.

This clonotype was counted only a few times. The rearrangement joins TRBV5-4 to TRBJ2-7, with 7 bases fitting TRBD1. Germline-derived CDR1 and CDR2 are SGHNT and YYREEE (reference sequence). Trimming removed 4 bases from V and 4 bases from J; junction bases left unmatched: 5. This CDR3 has 13 residues. CDR3 bases: TGTGCCAGCAGCACCGGGACAGATTACGAGCAGTACTTC. As protein: CASSTGTDYEQYF.

Concerning this clonotype: A junction end diverges from the germline sequence, so it may reflect a read error. This rearrangement joins TRBV20-1 to TRBJ1-5; unclear D gene. CDR1 is DFQATT, CDR2 SNEGSKA, per germline (reference sequence). The CDR3 consists of 12 residues. CDR3 nucleotide sequence: TGCAGTGCTAGTGCGGCAGGTCAGCCTCAGCATTTT. Protein: CSASAAGQPQHF.

The chain uses TRBV4-1 and TRBJ1-2; D is unclear. Looked up from germline, CDR1 is MGHRA and CDR2 is YSYEKL. Trimming cost V 3 bases and J 6 bases, with 20 bases left between them. The CDR3 has 16 amino acids. As DNA, the CDR3 is TGCGCCAGCAGCCAGATCCTCCGGGCCAAGTCGGATGGCTACACCTTC. Its protein is CASSQILRAKSDGYTF.

V usage is TRBV7-9 and J usage is TRBJ2-1, with a tentative D call TRBD1 (5 bases). The ends were cut back, 3 bases at V and 6 bases at J, with 24 bases in the middle. Germline-derived CDR1 and CDR2 are SEHNR and FQNEAQ (reference sequence). The CDR3 runs 18 residues. The CDR3 here is CASSLGRVGQRRVNEQFF. In DNA form, the CDR3 reads TGTGCCAGCAGCTTGGGCAGGGTGGGGCAAAGAAGGGTCAATGAGCAGTTCTTC.